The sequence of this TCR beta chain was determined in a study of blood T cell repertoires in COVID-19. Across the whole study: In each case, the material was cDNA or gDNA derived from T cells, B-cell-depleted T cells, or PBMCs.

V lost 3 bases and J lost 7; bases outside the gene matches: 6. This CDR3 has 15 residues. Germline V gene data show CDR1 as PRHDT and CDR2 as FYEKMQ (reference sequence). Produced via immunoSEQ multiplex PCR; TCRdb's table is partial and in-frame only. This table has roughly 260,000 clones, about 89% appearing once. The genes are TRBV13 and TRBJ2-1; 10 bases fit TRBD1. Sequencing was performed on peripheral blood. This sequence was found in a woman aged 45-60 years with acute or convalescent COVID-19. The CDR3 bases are TGTGCCAGCAGCTTTACACCGGGACAGGGGAATGAGCAGTTCTTC. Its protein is CASSFTPGQGNEQFF.